This T cell receptor beta chain came from a study of post-analysis software for immune sequencing data. For the study at large: Relapsing-remitting, secondary progressive and progressive-relapsing forms made up the multiple sclerosis disease courses. Study-wide results and caveats: Normalized Chao1 diversity was significantly lower in multiple sclerosis patients than in controls. Roughly five TRBV segments, including TRBV5-6, TRBV5-1 and TRBV20-1, were more frequent in patients than controls. Under F measure analysis, samples from one preparation batch co-clustered strongly.

A note on this clonotype: Its cognate antigen is unknown.

Each TCR beta cDNA library carried unique molecular identifiers. With about 0.95 to 10 million T cells as the source, approximately 500,000 cDNA molecules resulted. TCRdb called the PCR reads again in MiXCR, with one record for every CDR3 protein. Found here are hundreds of thousands of distinct CDR3 sequences, 44% of them singletons; the top ten hold under 2%. The germline CDR1 and CDR2 sequences are SEHNR and FQNEAQ (reference sequence). This CDR3 comprises 14 residues. The ends were cut back, 4 bases at V and 0 bases at J, with 10 bases in the middle. The V call is TRBV7-9, the J call TRBJ2-7; D remains ambiguous. The specimen was blood. The TCR was taken from a girl aged 10 to 17 with multiple sclerosis. DNA of the CDR3: TGTGCCAGCAGCTCCCTAGGGATCTCCTACGAGCAGTACTTC. It is translated as CASSSLGISYEQYF.